These 13 T cell receptor beta chains share one sample of origin, sequenced in a study of T cell changes during pregnancy in multiple sclerosis. TCRdb's copy holds only in-frame clones and misses some; the assay was immunoSEQ multiplex PCR. Among tens of thousands of clones, approximately 92% were seen once, and the ten largest hold about 0.73%. The sequenced sample was CD4+ T cells from peripheral blood mononuclear cells, obtained in the first trimester of pregnancy. Receptors originate from a female donor with multiple sclerosis, enrolled in a pregnancy study.

The chain recombines TRBV7-3 with TRBJ2-3, with 11 nucleotides matching TRBD2. The trim removed 5 bases at V and 0 bases at J, leaving 4 bases unmatched. The length of the CDR3 is 16 residues. CDR1 is SGHTA and CDR2 is FQGTGA in the germline V gene. The CDR3 loop reads CASSIASGRSTDTQYF. In DNA form, the CDR3 reads TGTGCCAGCAGCATCGCTAGCGGGAGGAGCACAGATACGCAGTATTTT.

The V and J genes are TRBV30 and TRBJ2-1; possible D gene TRBD2, 6 bases. The CDR3 extends over 16 amino acids. Trimming took off 3 bases at V and 2 bases at J, with 17 bases between the two ends. Germline-derived CDR1 and CDR2 are GTSNPN and SVGIG (reference sequence). In DNA, the CDR3 is TGTGCCTGGAGGGGGGGTGCCGGGACCACCTACAATGAGCAGTTCTTC. This gives the protein CAWRGGAGTTYNEQFF.

V gene TRBV2 combines with J gene TRBJ2-1; D may be TRBD2 (6 bases). Germline V lookup: CDR1 SNHLY, CDR2 FYNNEI. V gave up 7 bases and J gave up 0 bases, with 16 bases separating them. The CDR3 sequence is 16 residues long. The CDR3 reads CASTPWGTPSYNEQFF. CDR3 nucleotide sequence: TGTGCCAGCACCCCCTGGGGGACTCCCTCCTACAATGAGCAGTTCTTC.

V is TRBV7-2 and J is TRBJ2-7; TRBD2 agrees at 7 bases. The CDR3 length is 15 residues. From germline, CDR1 is SGHTA and CDR2 FQGNSA. V lost 5 bases, J lost 3 bases, and 10 bases stayed unmatched. The chain's CDR3 is CASSQASGEYYEQYF. CDR3 in DNA: TGTGCCAGCAGCCAGGCGAGCGGGGAGTACTACGAGCAGTACTTC.

The rearrangement links TRBV10-3 to TRBJ2-1; D gene unclear. The germline CDR1 and CDR2 sequences are ENHRY and SYGVKD. Trimming took off 3 bases at V and 7 bases at J, with 13 bases between the two ends. This CDR3 is built from 14 residues. The CDR3 here is CAISDVLNRNEQFF. CDR3 in DNA: TGTGCCATCAGTGACGTCCTAAATCGGAATGAGCAGTTCTTC.

This chain uses TRBV5-4 with TRBJ1-3; possibly TRBD1 for D (6 bases). The germline gives CDR1 SGHNT, CDR2 YYREEE (reference sequence). This CDR3 comprises 14 residues. V lost 1 base to trimming and J lost 4 bases, with 9 bases between them. This CDR3 is CASSLHRAGNTIYF. Here the CDR3 DNA reads TGTGCCAGCAGCTTGCACAGGGCGGGAAACACCATATATTTT.

CDR3 protein: CASSSRGTGGRNTEAFF. The CDR3 nucleotides read TGTGCCAGCAGCTCTAGAGGGACAGGTGGCCGAAACACTGAAGCTTTCTTT. This sequence joins TRBV7-9 and TRBJ1-1; 8 nucleotides match TRBD1. Germline assignment: CDR1 SEHNR and CDR2 FQNEAQ (reference sequence). The CDR3 consists of 17 residues. The V segment lost 4 bases and the J segment 2 bases; nucleotides outside the gene matches: 12.

The chain couples TRBV30 to TRBJ2-5, with no clear D. Trimming took 3 bases from V and 3 from J, leaving 8 bases between them. Germline CDR1 GTSNPN, CDR2 SVGIG (reference sequence). CDR3 size: 12 residues. The CDR3, as DNA: TGTGCCTGGAGACTCTTAAAAGAGACCCAGTACTTC. Encoded protein: CAWRLLKETQYF.

The chain recombines TRBV30 with TRBJ2-2; the match to TRBD2 covers 11 bases. Germline V lookup: CDR1 GTSNPN, CDR2 SVGIG (reference sequence). Losses at the gene ends were 7 bases for V and 3 bases for J; bases not matched to a gene: 7. The CDR3 is made up of 15 amino acids. CDR3 region: CAFRLAGFYTGELFF. The CDR3 region has the DNA TGTGCCTTTCGACTAGCGGGGTTTTACACCGGGGAGCTGTTTTTT.

This sequence joins TRBV6-1 and TRBJ2-5; TRBD1 is a possible D gene (5 bases). Germline V lookup: CDR1 MNHNS, CDR2 SASEGT. The CDR3 covers 15 residues. Trimming removed 1 base at V and 3 bases at J, with 12 bases between. This chain's CDR3 is CASSEDRGRKETQYF. In DNA form, the CDR3 reads TGTGCCAGCAGTGAAGATAGGGGCAGAAAAGAGACCCAGTACTTC.

With regard to this clone: This specimen includes other DNA sequences encoding the same CDR3. The chain is built from TRBV18 and TRBJ1-1; D is uncertain. The CDR3 spans 13 residues. V was clipped by 3 bases and J by 1 base, with 6 bases between them. CDR1 and CDR2 (germline): KGHSH, LQKENI. The CDR3: CASSPRENTEAFF. CDR3 in DNA: TGTGCCAGCTCACCTCGGGAGAACACTGAAGCTTTCTTT.

This rearrangement joins TRBV2 to TRBJ1-4; TRBD1 matches 9 bases. V lost 6 bases, J lost 4 bases, and 15 bases stayed unmatched. The CDR3 sequence is 18 residues long. Germline V gene lookup returns CDR1 SNHLY and CDR2 FYNNEI. The CDR3 bases are TGTGCCAGCAGACCCCCGGGACAGGGAGTCCGGAGTAATGAAAAACTGTTTTTT. It codes for CASRPPGQGVRSNEKLFF.

The chain recombines TRBV7-9 with TRBJ1-3, with 7 bases lining up with TRBD1. J gave up 4 bases and V 6 bases, and 9 bases lay outside the gene matches. This CDR3 has 15 residues. Germline V gene sequence: CDR1 SEHNR, CDR2 FQNEAQ (reference sequence). The DNA of the CDR3 is TGTGCCAGCAGTTACGACAGGGTGGTAGGAAACACCATATATTTT. The encoded protein is CASSYDRVVGNTIYF.